The T cell receptor beta chain described here comes from a study of neurological immune-mediated disorders. Study results and limitations: In multiple sclerosis patients, the repertoire cluster was unrelated to clinical or MRI findings. One related-CDR3 cluster, found by phylogenetic grouping, held repertoires of 18 of 34 multiple sclerosis patients and is a possible signature.

MiXCR, run by TCRdb on the 5' RACE reads, gives a single entry per CDR3 protein. This table has tens of thousands of distinct CDR3 sequences, 2.5% appearing once. This clonotype was counted at least ten times. Its antigen is as yet unknown. The junction had 12 bases not matched to a gene; V was cut back by 3 bases and J by 1 base. Germline CDR1 KGHDR, CDR2 SFDVKD. The CDR3 totals 19 residues. The unsorted libraries were produced from 2 million PBMCs held at -80 C. Sequenced material: PBMCs. The chain is built from TRBV24-1 and TRBJ1-5; TRBD1 agrees at 9 bases. The source of this sequence is a man in his fifties with multiple sclerosis. CDR3 in amino acids: CATSDSTRTGVPSNQPQHF. The CDR3 region has the DNA TGTGCCACCAGTGATAGCACGCGGACAGGGGTCCCGAGCAATCAGCCCCAGCATTTT.